Below, 15 T cell receptor beta chains from the same sample are listed, as sequenced in a study of shared clonotypes between healthy human individuals. TCRdb keeps only in-frame clones here, not all; method: immunoSEQ multiplex PCR. The repertoire holds 330,000 or so clones, with 74% as singletons. Sequenced: memory CD4+ T cells sorted from blood. Stated subset: CD45RA-negative fraction. These receptors came from a man aged 30-40 years in good health.

The V and J genes are TRBV12-5 and TRBJ1-2; D not certain. CDR1 LGHNT and CDR2 FRNRAP come from the germline V gene. Trimming removed 6 bases from V and 3 bases from J, with 11 bases in between. The CDR3 totals 13 residues. This CDR3 is CASGIPGYYGYTF. CDR3 DNA sequence: TGTGCTAGTGGAATCCCCGGCTACTATGGCTACACCTTC.

The chain carries TRBV18 and TRBJ1-4; the D is unclear. Germline assignment: CDR1 KGHSH and CDR2 LQKENI. V was clipped by 6 bases and J by 0 bases, with 8 bases between them. This CDR3 region has 14 residues. CDR3 bases: TGTGCCAGCTCCCCAGCAGCAACTAATGAAAAACTGTTTTTT. Protein product: CASSPAATNEKLFF. The entire variable domain, with the rest obtained from reference TRBV18 and TRBJ1-4, is as follows: NAGVMQNPRHLVRRRGQEARLRCSPMKGHSHVYWYRQLPEEGLKFMVYLQKENIIDESGMPKERFSAEFPKEGPSILRIQQVVRGDSAAYFCASSPAATNEKLFFGSGTQLSVL.

This chain joins TRBV10-3 and TRBJ1-1; D gene uncertain. The V gene's germline CDR1 is ENHRY and CDR2 SYGVKD. The CDR3 sequence is 14 residues long. Trimming removed 3 bases at V and 0 bases at J, with 8 bases between. CDR3 region: CAISDLGMNTEAFF. The CDR3 bases are TGTGCCATCAGTGATCTGGGCATGAACACTGAAGCTTTCTTT.

This chain uses TRBV7-3 with TRBJ2-1; D may be TRBD2 (6 bases). This CDR3 is 18 amino acids long. Germline CDR1 is SGHTA and CDR2 is FQGTGA. Trimming took 4 bases from V and 1 from J, leaving 20 bases between them. The CDR3 DNA follows: TGTGCCAGCAGCTCTAAATGGGGTAGCGGATTATCCTACAATGAGCAGTTCTTC. It yields the protein CASSSKWGSGLSYNEQFF. The full variable domain, in which reference TRBV7-3 and TRBJ2-1 provide the parts outside the CDR3, is GAGVSQTPSNKVTEKGKYVELRCDPISGHTALYWYRQSLGQGPEFLIYFQGTGAADDSGLPNDRFFAVRPEGSVSTLKIQRTERGDSAVYLCASSSKWGSGLSYNEQFFGPGTRLTVL.

In this sample, this clone turned up a few times. The chain recombines TRBV6-5 with TRBJ1-1; no clear D gene. The CDR3 sequence is 11 residues long. CDR1 is MNHEY and CDR2 is SVGAGI in the germline V gene. V was cut by 4 bases and J by 6 bases, with 6 bases left in between. The CDR3 nucleotides are TGTGCCAGCAGTTCTGCGTCTGAAGCTTTCTTT. Translated, it gives CASSSASEAFF.

The rearrangement joins TRBV15 to TRBJ2-1, with 11 bases fitting TRBD2. With V trimmed by 1 base and J by 8 bases, 4 bases remained unmatched. This CDR3 has 15 amino acids. The germline gives CDR1 LNHNV, CDR2 YYDKDF (reference sequence). The CDR3 bases are TGTGCCACCAGCAGAGTGGGGACTAGCGGCTATGAGCAGTTCTTC. Translating gives CATSRVGTSGYEQFF.

As concerns this clone: Other nucleotide sequences from this sample produce the same CDR3. The V and J genes are TRBV25-1 and TRBJ2-3; tentative D call: TRBD2 (5 bases). There are 16 residues in the CDR3. Germline assignment: CDR1 MGHDK and CDR2 SYGVNS. V was shortened by 5 bases and J by 0 bases, with 15 bases between the two germline ends. CDR3 DNA: TGTGCCAGCAGTAGCGGAAGGGCCCAGAGCACAGATACGCAGTATTTT. It translates to CASSSGRAQSTDTQYF.

CDR3 loop: CASSPRGQDGYTF. The CDR3 nucleotides read TGTGCCAGCTCACCCCGGGGGCAGGATGGCTACACCTTC. The chain has TRBV18 and TRBJ1-2; the D gene is possibly TRBD1 (6 bases). V dropped 3 bases and J dropped 6 bases, with 11 bases sitting between them. CDR3 length: 13 amino acids. The germline CDR1 and CDR2 sequences are KGHSH and LQKENI.

The chain recombines TRBV7-9 with TRBJ2-3, with no clear D. The CDR3 spans 12 residues. Germline CDR1 reads SEHNR; CDR2 reads FQNEAQ (reference sequence). Deletions cut 1 base from V and 4 bases from J, with 3 bases between. The chain's CDR3 is CASSLVADTQYF. The CDR3 region has the DNA TGTGCCAGCAGCTTAGTCGCAGATACGCAGTATTTT.

This clone came up once. The V gene is TRBV7-2, the J gene TRBJ2-5; D ambiguous. Trimming pared 4 bases from V and 2 bases from J, leaving 11 bases between. This CDR3 has 14 residues. In germline, CDR1 is SGHTA, CDR2 FQGNSA. CDR3 in DNA: TGTGCCAGCAGCTGGCGCATGGTACAAGAGACCCAGTACTTC. Translating it yields CASSWRMVQETQYF.

V gene TRBV5-4 combines with J gene TRBJ1-5; D call uncertain. Trimming took off 1 base at V and 9 bases at J, with 8 bases between the two ends. CDR3 length equals 12 residues. Germline V gene sequence: CDR1 SGHNT, CDR2 YYREEE (reference sequence). The CDR3 DNA reads as TGTGCCAGCAGCTTGAGTCTTGGGCCCCAGCATTTT. Its translation: CASSLSLGPQHF.

This chain connects TRBV10-1 to TRBJ2-2; no definite D call. The CDR3 consists of 15 residues. Germline lookup yields CDR1 WNHNN and CDR2 SYGVQD (reference sequence). The V end was cut by 3 bases, the J end by 1 base, with 9 bases between. The CDR3 region has the DNA TGCGCCAGCAGTGATCAACAGTTGAACACCGGGGAGCTGTTTTTT. Protein product: CASSDQQLNTGELFF.

V and J are TRBV2 and TRBJ2-7; tentative D call: TRBD1 (6 bases). CDR1 SNHLY and CDR2 FYNNEI come from the germline V gene. V lost 0 bases to trimming and J lost 7 bases, with 7 bases between them. The CDR3 covers 12 residues. The CDR3 DNA follows: TGTGCCAGCAGTGAAGCAGGGGGAGAGCAGTACTTC. It encodes CASSEAGGEQYF.

V and J are TRBV28 and TRBJ2-7, with D unresolved. The CDR3 spans 11 residues. In germline, CDR1 is MDHEN, CDR2 SYDVKM. Trimming shortened V by 6 bases and J by 4 bases, and 7 bases separated the two germline ends. CDR3 nucleotide sequence: TGTGCCAGCAGCCCCGATTACGAGCAGTACTTC. Translating gives CASSPDYEQYF.

This rearrangement joins TRBV28 to TRBJ1-2; D is unclear. V was clipped by 7 bases and J by 8 bases, with 20 bases between them. CDR1 MDHEN and CDR2 SYDVKM come from the germline V gene. CDR3 size: 14 residues. The CDR3 DNA reads TGTGCCAGCAACAAGGGCCGGTCTTTCGGGGGCTACACCTTC. The encoded protein is CASNKGRSFGGYTF.